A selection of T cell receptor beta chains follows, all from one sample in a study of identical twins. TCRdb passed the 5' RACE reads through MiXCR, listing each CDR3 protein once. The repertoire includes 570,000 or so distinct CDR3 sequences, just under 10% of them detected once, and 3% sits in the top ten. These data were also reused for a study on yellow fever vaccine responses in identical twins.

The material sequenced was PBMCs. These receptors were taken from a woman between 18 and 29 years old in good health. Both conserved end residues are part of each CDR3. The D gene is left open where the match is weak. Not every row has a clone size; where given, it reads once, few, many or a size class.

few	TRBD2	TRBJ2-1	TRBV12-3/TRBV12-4	TGTGCCATCAGTTTGGGGAATACCGGGACTAGCGGGCATAATGAGCAGTTCTTC	CAISLGNTGTSGHNEQFF
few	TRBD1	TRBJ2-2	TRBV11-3	TGTGCCAGCAGCTCTGATACAGGGGTTCCCTCCGGGGAGCTGTTTTTT	CASSSDTGVPSGELFF
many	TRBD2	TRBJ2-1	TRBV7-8	TGTGCCAGCAGTTTTACCCCCCGCGCTAGCGGGGAGTACAATGAGCAGTTCTTC	CASSFTPRASGEYNEQFF
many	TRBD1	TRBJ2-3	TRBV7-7	TGTGCTAGCAGCCCGACAGGGTCAAGCGCAGATACGCAGTATTTT	CASSPTGSSADTQYF
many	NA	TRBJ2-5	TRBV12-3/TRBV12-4	TGTGCCAGCAGAGTCGGCGTTGGCGTGACCCAGTACTTC	CASRVGVGVTQYF
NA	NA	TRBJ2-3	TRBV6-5	TGTGCCAGCAGTTCCTTCCCGGGTGCACAGCAGTATTTT	CASSSFPGAQQYF
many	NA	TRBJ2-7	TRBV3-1	TGTGCCAGCAGCCAAGATCGGGGAACATACGAGCAGTACTTC	CASSQDRGTYEQYF
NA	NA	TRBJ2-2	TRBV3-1	TGTGCCACCAGCCAAGTAGGCCAGGGGATCCCCACCGGGGAGCTGTTTTTT	CATSQVGQGIPTGELFF
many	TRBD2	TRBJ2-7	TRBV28	TGTGCCAGCAGCCCTAGGCTACCGACTAGCGGGAACTACGAGCAGTACTTC	CASSPRLPTSGNYEQYF
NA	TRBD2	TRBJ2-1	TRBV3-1	TGTGCCAGCAGCCAAGAAGGGAGGGATGAGCAGTTCTTC	CASSQEGRDEQFF
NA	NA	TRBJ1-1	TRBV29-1	TGCAGCGTTCTGGGTAGGACAGACTCTGAAGCTTTCTTT	CSVLGRTDSEAFF
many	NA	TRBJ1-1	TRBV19	TGTGCCAGTAGTATTAGGACAGACTTCACTGAAGCTTTCTTT	CASSIRTDFTEAFF
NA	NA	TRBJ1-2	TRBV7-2	TGTGCCAGCAGCTTATTGGTGTCGGACTATGGCTACACCTTC	CASSLLVSDYGYTF
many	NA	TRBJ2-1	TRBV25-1	TGTGCCAGCAGTGATGCGGACGGGGTAGAGCAGTTCTTC	CASSDADGVEQFF
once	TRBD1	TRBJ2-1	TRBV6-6	TGTGCCAGCAGATGGACAGGGGTCGATGAGCAGTTCTTC	CASRWTGVDEQFF
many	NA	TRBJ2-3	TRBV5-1	TGCGCCAGCAGCTTGCGGTCAGGGTACACAGATACGCAGTATTTT	CASSLRSGYTDTQYF
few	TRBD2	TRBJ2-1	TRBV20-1	TGCAGCGCGCCGACTAGCGGGGTATGGAATGAGCAGTTCTTC	CSAPTSGVWNEQFF
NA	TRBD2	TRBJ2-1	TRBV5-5	TGTGCCAGCAGCTCCGAGGGCGGGAGGGTTAATGAGCAGTTCTTC	CASSSEGGRVNEQFF
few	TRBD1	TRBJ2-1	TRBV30	TGTGCCTGGAGTTCCGGGACAGGATACAATGAGCAGTTCTTC	CAWSSGTGYNEQFF
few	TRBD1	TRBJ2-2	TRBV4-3	TGCGCCAGCAGCCAACTAGGGGGCGACACCGGGGAGCTGTTTTTT	CASSQLGGDTGELFF
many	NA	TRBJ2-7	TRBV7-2	TGTGCCAGCAGCTTCAACCGCGGGAAGACCTACGAGCAGTACTTC	CASSFNRGKTYEQYF
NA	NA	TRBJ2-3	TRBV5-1	TGCGCCAGTGCGGATTTATTTACAGATACGCAGTATTTT	CASADLFTDTQYF
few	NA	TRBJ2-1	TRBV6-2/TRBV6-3	TGTGCCAGCACGATTAGCGCCGGGCACCACAATGAGCAGTTCTTC	CASTISAGHHNEQFF
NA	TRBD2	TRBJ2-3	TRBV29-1	TGCAGCTGGGAGGGTGCAGATACGCAGTATTTT	CSWEGADTQYF
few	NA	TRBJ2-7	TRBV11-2	TGTGCCAGCAGCTTTGGATCTAGCGACTCCTACGAGCAGTACTTC	CASSFGSSDSYEQYF
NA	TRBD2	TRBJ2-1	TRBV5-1	TGCGCCAGCAGCCCCGCCGGACTAGCGGGGGGGCTCAGTGAGCAGTTCTTC	CASSPAGLAGGLSEQFF
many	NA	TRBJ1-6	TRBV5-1	TGCGCCAGCAGCTTGGCCGGGGCAGAGTATAATAATTCACCCCTCCACTTT	CASSLAGAEYNNSPLHF